This record concerns one T cell receptor (beta chain) sequence. No antigen is known for it. The V gene's germline CDR1 is MNHEY and CDR2 SMNVEV (reference sequence). The CDR3 has 14 amino acids. Unmatched junction bases numbered 6, after V lost 7 bases and J lost 4 bases. The method was immunoSEQ multiplex PCR; TCRdb's version includes in-frame clones alone and lacks a portion of them. Here the sample spans around 24,000 clones, around 83% being singletons. The record originates from a study of lymphopenia after photon versus proton radiotherapy. Overall study findings and caveats: Post-nadir diversity loss with photons came from oligoclonal expansion, particularly CD8+ Temra cells. Better survival with proton therapy was suggested as possible, not demonstrated. Photon-treated patients lost naive T cells and TCR diversity; proton-treated stayed stable.

The chain carries TRBV27 and TRBJ2-7; 11 bases line up with TRBD2. Sequenced here: peripheral blood, sampled from a patient treated with photon-based radiotherapy. This TCR came from a woman in her forties or fifties with pancreatic cancer. CDR3 residues: CASTPTSGSYEQYF. The CDR3 bases are TGTGCCAGCACCCCCACTAGCGGGAGTTACGAGCAGTACTTC.